This T cell receptor beta chain is drawn from a study of graft-versus-host responses after intestinal transplantation. Study-wide context: Multivisceral, liver-intestinal, or isolated intestinal transplants were given to recipients. Every transplant recipient was induced with anti-thymocyte globulin, then maintained on tacrolimus and steroids for about 3 years. Regarding the study as a whole: Recipient marrow contained GvH clones, some of which appeared first in ileum or blood. Individuals who had graft-donor T cell macrochimerism had allografts that showed high graft-versus-host to host-versus-graft clonal ratios.

Profiled with immunoSEQ multiplex PCR; TCRdb holds only in-frame clones, not every one. The sample holds tens of thousands of clones, about 90% seen once. Trimming removed 3 bases from V and 3 bases from J, with 12 bases in between. The CDR3 extends over 14 amino acids. Germline lookup yields CDR1 KGHSH and CDR2 LQKENI. Regarding this clone: Its antigen is unknown.

V and J are TRBV18 and TRBJ2-7, with a tentative D call TRBD1 (6 bases). The TCR comes from a human patient who received an intestinal transplant, so some T cells may come from the graft donor. The input for sequencing was PBMCs, taken around 43 weeks after intestinal transplant. The CDR3 DNA reads as TGTGCCAGCTCACCTACAGGGAAACTCTACGAGCAGTACTTC. Protein product: CASSPTGKLYEQYF.